Each of the 13 T cell receptor beta chains below was sequenced from the same sample in a study of human T cells and chemical hapten exposure. Time point denoted: patch test 2, 6 weeks after DPC sensitization. Treatment specified: therapeutic diphenylcyclopropenone sensitization with weekly scalp DPC. Each CDR3 protein gets one entry after TCRdb re-called the RACE reads with MiXCR. Among just over 350,000 distinct CDR3 sequences listed, about 6.3% were seen once. Here the sequenced sample was whole blood, taken in connection with sensitization to the hapten diphenylcyclopropenone (DPC). Every receptor here comes from a woman aged 18-29 years with alopecia areata. Some clones in this sample may be carry-over from other donors' samples.

The chain couples TRBV7-2 to TRBJ2-5, with D unresolved. The CDR3 runs to 14 residues. V lost 5 bases and J lost 9, with 19 bases in between. CDR1 and CDR2 (germline): SGHTA, FQGNSA. CDR3 sequence: CASSPLGAPSAQYF. The CDR3 region has the DNA TGTGCCAGCAGCCCCCTGGGCGCGCCCTCGGCCCAGTACTTC.

This clonotype was observed a handful of times. The CDR3 DNA reads TGTGCCAGCAGCCCCAACACGGGAGTTGGAAACACCATATATTTT. Translation: CASSPNTGVGNTIYF. The genes are TRBV7-8 and TRBJ1-3; no clear D. The CDR3 covers 15 residues. Trimming removed 5 bases at V and 3 bases at J, with 14 bases between. Germline V gives CDR1 SGHVS, CDR2 FQNEAQ.

V and J are TRBV5-6 and TRBJ1-5; perhaps TRBD1 as D (5 bases). The V end lost 2 bases, the J end lost 3 bases, and 18 bases lay between the germline ends. CDR3 length equals 17 residues. Germline V gives CDR1 SGHDT, CDR2 YYEEEE. CDR3 sequence: CASSLYLGQKPNQPQHF. Here the CDR3 DNA reads TGTGCCAGCAGCTTATACCTGGGGCAAAAGCCCAATCAGCCCCAGCATTTT.

Only a few counts were recorded for this clonotype. The rearrangement uses TRBV29-1 and TRBJ2-5, with D perhaps given as TRBD1 or TRBD2 (6 bases each). The V end lost 7 bases, the J end lost 3 bases, and 18 bases lay between the germline ends. The CDR3 covers 14 residues. Germline assignment: CDR1 SQVTM and CDR2 ANQGSEA. CDR3 protein: CSGRDGGAEETQYF. The CDR3 coding sequence is TGCAGCGGTCGTGACGGGGGCGCTGAAGAGACCCAGTACTTC.

This clonotype was counted many times. The CDR3 spells CASSLGRHKNTEAFF. DNA of the CDR3: TGTGCCAGCAGTCTCGGGAGACACAAGAACACTGAAGCTTTCTTT. V gene TRBV6-2 or TRBV6-3 combines with J gene TRBJ1-1; D uncertain. Trimming left V 5 bases short and J 1 base short, with 14 bases between. Germline lookup yields CDR1 MNHEY and CDR2 SVGEGT. The CDR3 spans 15 residues.

This clonotype showed up many times. This chain joins TRBV5-1 and TRBJ1-1; D is perhaps TRBD1 (6 bases). The V gene lost 7 bases and the J gene lost 1 base, with 8 bases spanning the gap. This CDR3 comprises 12 residues. The germline V gene encodes CDR1 SGHRS and CDR2 YFSETQ. The DNA for the CDR3 is TGCGCCAGCGGACAGCAGAACACTGAAGCTTTCTTT. Its protein product is CASGQQNTEAFF. The full variable domain, completed using reference TRBV5-1 and TRBJ1-1, is KAGVTQTPRYLIKTRGQQVTLSCSPISGHRSVSWYQQTPGQGLQFLFEYFSETQRNKGNFPGRFSGRQFSNSRSEMNVSTLELGDSALYLCASGQQNTEAFFGQGTRLTVV.

In its sample, this clonotype was seen a few times. This chain joins TRBV20-1 and TRBJ2-1, with 7 bases fitting TRBD2. Losses at the gene ends were 3 bases for V and 5 bases for J; bases not matched to a gene: 7. There are 14 residues in the CDR3. The germline V gene encodes CDR1 DFQATT and CDR2 SNEGSKA (reference sequence). CDR3 in DNA: TGCAGTGCTAGTGACGGGGGGACCCACAATGAGCAGTTCTTC. This sequence encodes CSASDGGTHNEQFF.

This clonotype was seen only a few times. The chain uses TRBV11-2 and TRBJ2-7; D uncertain. The germline CDR1 and CDR2 sequences are SGHAT and FQNNGV. V lost 2 bases, J lost 3 bases, and 2 bases lay in between. This CDR3 has 11 residues. The chain's CDR3 is CASSLIYEQYF. As DNA, the CDR3 is TGTGCCAGCAGCTTAATCTACGAGCAGTACTTC.

This clonotype came up a few times. The chain combines TRBV4-3 with TRBJ1-4; unclear D gene. The V gene lost 0 bases and the J gene lost 8 bases, with 10 bases spanning the gap. The CDR3 runs to 14 residues. From germline, CDR1 is LGHNA and CDR2 YSLEER. The CDR3 DNA reads TGCGCCAGCAGCCAAGATCAAAGAGAGGAAAAACTGTTTTTT. The encoded protein is CASSQDQREEKLFF.

This rearrangement joins TRBV12-3 or TRBV12-4 to TRBJ1-3; D not certain. Trimming left V 2 bases short and J 0 bases short, with 11 bases between. This CDR3 is built from 16 residues. CDR3 in DNA: TGTGCCAGCAGTTTACTAATGGCAAGCTCTGGAAACACCATATATTTT. This encodes CASSLLMASSGNTIYF.

The table lists this clonotype with many counts. The chain joins TRBV5-1 to TRBJ2-7; D call uncertain. Looked up from germline, CDR1 is SGHRS and CDR2 is YFSETQ. This CDR3 has 14 amino acids. Trimming stripped 1 base from V and 6 bases from J, with 14 bases between. The CDR3 loop reads CASSLNAPKGEQYF. The CDR3 coding sequence is TGCGCCAGCAGCTTGAACGCCCCGAAGGGCGAGCAGTACTTC.

This clonotype came up many times. The V call is TRBV4-2, the J call TRBJ1-4; D uncertain. V lost 7 bases, J lost 0 bases, and 6 bases lay in between. The CDR3 length is 13 residues. Per the germline V gene, CDR1 is LGHNA and CDR2 is YNFKEQ. CDR3 DNA: TGTGCCAGCAAGGTTGCAACTAATGAAAAACTGTTTTTT. It is translated as CASKVATNEKLFF.

This clonotype has ten or more counts. The chain recombines TRBV6-4 with TRBJ2-5; 8 positions agree with TRBD2. The CDR3 covers 15 residues. Germline V gives CDR1 MRHNA, CDR2 SNTAGT. The junction had 7 bases not matched to a gene; V was cut back by 3 bases and J by 4 bases. CDR3 coding DNA: TGTGCCAGCAGTGAGTCGGGACTAGTCGGAGAGACCCAGTACTTC. This gives the protein CASSESGLVGETQYF.